This T cell receptor (beta chain) emerged from a study of CD8 T cells in Susac syndrome. On this clonotype: Its matching antigen is unknown.

Broader study findings: The study admitted that it had a relatively small number of individuals in its TCR sequencing and HLA analysis.

RNA, at about 0.45 to 1 ug, was reverse transcribed with random hexamers. MiXCR, run by TCRdb on the immunoSEQ multiplex PCR reads, gives a single entry per CDR3 protein. This table has some 190,000 distinct CDR3 sequences, around 93% appearing once. CD8+ and CD4+ T cells from blood underwent TCR beta sequencing, which was carried out in a high-throughput format. CDR3 length: 14 residues. CDR1 SEHNR and CDR2 FQNEAQ come from the germline V gene (reference sequence). V was clipped by 8 bases and J by 4 bases; unmatched bases: 9. What was sequenced was CD4+ T cells from PBMCs. The chain links TRBV7-9 to TRBJ2-3, with 7 bases that match TRBD2. The receptor was derived from a human donor in good health. The CDR3 loop reads CASRPGGTADTQYF. CDR3 sequence (DNA): TGTGCCAGCCGCCCGGGGGGAACCGCAGATACGCAGTATTTT.